The 17 T cell receptor beta chains below come from one sample, sequenced in a study of brain T cells in children with intractable seizures. Produced via immunoSEQ multiplex PCR; TCRdb's table is partial and in-frame only. This sample has about 22,000 clones, with 94% found just once. The starting material was peripheral blood, obtained at surgery. The receptor set was obtained from a boy younger than 18 with focal cortical dysplasia and intractable seizures.

The chain combines TRBV7-9 with TRBJ1-1; D is perhaps TRBD1 (6 bases). This CDR3 is built from 14 residues. Germline assignment: CDR1 SEHNR and CDR2 FQNEAQ (reference sequence). V shed 5 bases and J shed 4 bases, with 14 bases lying between them. The CDR3 nucleotides read TGTGCCAGCAGCACACAGGGACTCGGCACTGAAGCTTTCTTT. Residues: CASSTQGLGTEAFF.

This chain links TRBV28 with TRBJ2-5, with a possible D match to TRBD2 (5 bases). Germline V gene sequence: CDR1 MDHEN, CDR2 SYDVKM. The V end was cut by 3 bases, the J end by 3 bases, with 14 bases between. The CDR3 has 15 residues. Here the CDR3 reads CASSLGLNGEETQYF. The CDR3 nucleotides read TGTGCCAGCAGTTTGGGTTTGAACGGGGAAGAGACCCAGTACTTC.

The rearrangement links TRBV29-1 to TRBJ2-1; D is possibly TRBD2 (6 bases). Trimming took off 4 bases at V and 15 bases at J, with 19 bases between the two ends. Looked up from germline, CDR1 is SQVTM and CDR2 is ANQGSEA. The length of the CDR3 is 12 residues. The CDR3 is CSVGGTSQGWFF. Written as DNA, the CDR3 is TGCAGCGTTGGAGGGACTTCGCAGGGATGGTTCTTC.

This clone came up a few times. The chain combines TRBV15 with TRBJ1-2, with D perhaps TRBD1 (5 bases). V was cut by 3 bases and J by 4 bases, with 12 bases left in between. CDR3 length: 14 amino acids. The germline V gene encodes CDR1 LNHNV and CDR2 YYDKDF (reference sequence). The CDR3 DNA reads as TGTGCCACCAGCAGGGCCGAGACAGCCTATGGCTACACCTTC. Residues: CATSRAETAYGYTF.

The chain has TRBV19 and TRBJ1-2; D gene ambiguous. Deletions cut 1 base from V and 5 bases from J, with 17 bases between. Germline V CDR1 and CDR2: LNHDA, SQIVND (reference sequence). The CDR3 is 16 residues long. The DNA of the CDR3 is TGTGCCAGTAGTATAGGTTTCGTCCTGGGAGAGTATGGCTACACCTTC. Translating it yields CASSIGFVLGEYGYTF. Full variable domain (outside the CDR3, taken from reference TRBV19 and TRBJ1-2): DGGITQSPKYLFRKEGQNVTLSCEQNLNHDAMYWYRQDPGQGLRLIYYSQIVNDFQKGDIAEGYSVSREKKESFPLTVTSAQKNPTAFYLCASSIGFVLGEYGYTFGSGTRLTVV.

The chain recombines TRBV6-5 with TRBJ2-1; D possibly corresponds to TRBD1 (5 bases). The CDR3 spans 15 residues. The V gene's germline CDR1 is MNHEY and CDR2 SVGAGI. V lost 0 bases and J lost 9, with 15 bases in between. For the CDR3, the DNA is TGTGCCAGCAGTTACTCAGAGTTGGGGCGAACTGAGCAGTTCTTC. Its protein product is CASSYSELGRTEQFF.

The CDR3 here is CAGRKREGQGEQFF. For the CDR3, the DNA is TGTGCAGGCCGCAAGCGGGAGGGCCAAGGTGAGCAGTTCTTC. V usage is TRBV7-9 and J usage is TRBJ2-1; TRBD2 aligns across 10 bases. Germline CDR1 is SEHNR and CDR2 is FQNEAQ (reference sequence). This CDR3 has 14 amino acids.

CDR3 in DNA: TGTGCCAGCATGCATGGGGGGGAGACCCAGTACTTC. Encoded protein: CASMHGGETQYF. The chain links TRBV6-5 to TRBJ2-5; perhaps TRBD2 as D (6 bases). Germline-derived CDR1 and CDR2 are MNHEY and SVGAGI. Deletions cut 7 bases from V and 5 bases from J, with 11 bases between. CDR3 length equals 12 residues.

The chain joins TRBV6-5 to TRBJ1-1; D gene ambiguous. Trimming shortened V by 0 bases and J by 0 bases, and 11 bases separated the two germline ends. Germline V gene lookup returns CDR1 MNHEY and CDR2 SVGAGI. This CDR3 has 16 residues. In DNA, the CDR3 is TGTGCCAGCAGTTACTCTAAGAGAGGGTTGAACACTGAAGCTTTCTTT. It encodes CASSYSKRGLNTEAFF.

The chain links TRBV19 to TRBJ1-6, with D unclear. This CDR3 region has 12 residues. V dropped 5 bases and J dropped 6 bases, with 5 bases sitting between them. The germline V gene has CDR1 LNHDA and CDR2 SQIVND (reference sequence). CDR3 nucleotides: TGTGCCAGTAGTGTGGGTAATTCACCCCTCCACTTT. Amino acid sequence: CASSVGNSPLHF.

The chain's CDR3 is CASSIGAGGPGETQYF. CDR3 DNA: TGTGCCAGTAGTATCGGAGCGGGGGGGCCTGGCGAGACCCAGTACTTC. V and J are TRBV19 and TRBJ2-5; TRBD2 matches 10 bases. CDR1 and CDR2 from the germline V gene are LNHDA and SQIVND (reference sequence). The CDR3 is made up of 16 amino acids. The trim removed 3 bases at V and 5 bases at J, leaving 9 bases unmatched.

The chain combines TRBV27 with TRBJ2-1; D not certain. This CDR3 spans 14 amino acids. V lost 4 bases, J lost 0 bases, and 7 bases lay in between. CDR1 and CDR2 from the germline V gene are MNHEY and SMNVEV (reference sequence). This chain's CDR3 is CASSYTSSYNEQFF. In DNA, the CDR3 is TGTGCCAGCAGTTACACGAGCTCCTACAATGAGCAGTTCTTC.

This clone was detected once. The rearrangement joins TRBV30 to TRBJ2-1, with 11 bases identical to TRBD2. Unmatched junction bases numbered 7, after V lost 8 bases and J lost 4 bases. The length of the CDR3 is 14 residues. Germline loops: CDR1 GTSNPN, CDR2 SVGIG (reference sequence). The CDR3 protein is CANGGLAGYNEQFF. CDR3 coding DNA: TGTGCCAATGGAGGACTAGCGGGTTACAATGAGCAGTTCTTC.

The chain is built from TRBV5-3 and TRBJ2-4; tentatively, D is TRBD2 (6 bases). TRBV5-3 is recorded as an ORF, its role being uncertain. The V and J ends lost 1 base and 0 bases respectively, with 20 bases between them. CDR3 length: 19 residues. The CDR3 is CARSLSLPRGLIAKNIQYF. The CDR3 DNA follows: TGTGCCAGAAGCTTGAGTCTTCCCCGGGGACTTATAGCCAAAAACATTCAGTACTTC.

This chain connects TRBV28 to TRBJ1-2; 7 bases line up with TRBD1. V was pared by 5 bases and J by 2 bases, with 5 bases of the junction left unmatched. The CDR3 extends over 14 amino acids. The germline V gene has CDR1 MDHEN and CDR2 SYDVKM. The CDR3 loop is CASSPPDRNYGYTF. In nucleotides, the CDR3 is TGTGCCAGCAGTCCCCCGGACAGGAACTATGGCTACACCTTC.

The chain employs TRBV9 and TRBJ2-5; D is possibly TRBD2 (6 bases). V lost 0 bases and J lost 5, with 14 bases in between. CDR3 size: 15 residues. Germline CDR1 reads SGDLS; CDR2 reads YYNGEE. The DNA for the CDR3 is TGTGCCAGCAGCGTAGGCGGCGGGACCCCCGAGACCCAGTACTTC. Its protein is CASSVGGGTPETQYF. Filled out from reference TRBV9 and TRBJ2-5, the complete variable domain reads DSGVTQTPKHLITATGQRVTLRCSPRSGDLSVYWYQQSLDQGLQFLIQYYNGEERAKGNILERFSAQQFPDLHSELNLSSLELGDSALYFCASSVGGGTPETQYFGPGTRLLVL.

The V and J genes are TRBV11-2 and TRBJ1-6; TRBD1 matches at 8 bases. The CDR3 has 17 residues. CDR1 SGHAT and CDR2 FQNNGV come from the germline V gene. J gave up 6 bases and V 1 base, and 8 bases lay outside the gene matches. In DNA form, the CDR3 reads TGTGCCAGCAGCTTAGTTGGTCGGACAGGGTTTAATTCACCCCTCCACTTT. Its translation is CASSLVGRTGFNSPLHF.